The 29 T cell receptor beta chains below were found in one sample sequenced in a study of CD8 T cells in Susac syndrome. RNA, at about 0.45 to 1 ug, was reverse transcribed with random hexamers. TCRdb ran MiXCR on the immunoSEQ multiplex PCR reads and lists one entry per CDR3 protein. The repertoire consists of some 130,000 distinct CDR3 sequences, with approximately 95% occurring once and the leading ten covering about 0.18%. Sequencing was done on a sample of CD8+ T cells from PBMCs. These receptors all come from a human donor with Susac syndrome.

The chain has TRBV29-1 and TRBJ2-4; D is perhaps TRBD2 (5 bases). CDR3 length: 13 residues. Germline V gives CDR1 SQVTM, CDR2 ANQGSEA. The V and J ends lost 2 bases and 7 bases respectively, with 12 bases between them. CDR3 amino acids: CSVESGSGNIQYF. The CDR3 DNA reads as TGCAGCGTTGAATCTGGGAGTGGGAACATTCAGTACTTC.

DNA for the CDR3: TGCAGCCCGAGGGGACGGCATGTTTGCTCCTACAATGAGCAGTTCTTC. Its translation is CSPRGRHVCSYNEQFF. The chain has TRBV29-1 and TRBJ2-1, with D perhaps being TRBD1 or TRBD2 (5 bases each). CDR1 and CDR2 (germline): SQVTM, ANQGSEA. CDR3 length: 16 residues. Trimming pared 8 bases from V and 0 bases from J, leaving 20 bases between.

This chain uses TRBV13 with TRBJ2-1; 14 bases align to TRBD2. Losses at the gene ends were 3 bases for V and 2 bases for J; bases not matched to a gene: 9. The germline CDR1 and CDR2 sequences are PRHDT and FYEKMQ (reference sequence). There are 19 residues in the CDR3. This chain's CDR3 is CASSFGGLAGVMAYNEQFF. DNA of the CDR3: TGTGCCAGCAGCTTCGGGGGACTAGCGGGAGTAATGGCCTACAATGAGCAGTTCTTC.

The chain couples TRBV20-1 to TRBJ2-7; tentatively, D is TRBD2 (5 bases). From germline, CDR1 is DFQATT and CDR2 SNEGSKA (reference sequence). Between the trimmed V and J ends, which lost 0 bases and 0 bases, there was a span of 18 bases. The CDR3 contains 17 residues. CDR3 nucleotides: TGCAGTGCTAGAGACCCATTACGGACTGGGTTCTCCTACGAGCAGTACTTC. This gives the protein CSARDPLRTGFSYEQYF.

The gene calls are TRBV14 and TRBJ2-1; D is uncertain. This CDR3 has 16 residues. Per germline, CDR1 SGHDN and CDR2 FVKESK. V was trimmed by 3 bases and J by 2 bases, leaving 14 bases between them. The CDR3 coding sequence is TGTGCCAGCAGCCATCTTCTAGAGCGAACCTACAATGAGCAGTTCTTC. Its protein product is CASSHLLERTYNEQFF.

V and J are TRBV9 and TRBJ2-7; D perhaps matches TRBD2 (5 bases). CDR1 and CDR2 (germline): SGDLS, YYNGEE. The V end was cut by 0 bases, the J end by 10 bases, with 11 bases between. The CDR3 totals 12 residues. In DNA, the CDR3 is TGTGCCAGCAGCGTAGCTGGCCGGGATCAGTACTTC. Translating gives CASSVAGRDQYF. Supplemented by reference TRBV9 and TRBJ2-7, the full variable domain reads DSGVTQTPKHLITATGQRVTLRCSPRSGDLSVYWYQQSLDQGLQFLIQYYNGEERAKGNILERFSAQQFPDLHSELNLSSLELGDSALYFCASSVAGRDQYFGPGTRLTVT.

The chain recombines TRBV27 with TRBJ2-1; D uncertain. The V gene lost 3 bases and the J gene lost 0 bases, with 6 bases spanning the gap. This CDR3 contains 14 residues. CDR1 and CDR2 from the germline V gene are MNHEY and SMNVEV (reference sequence). This CDR3 is CASSLESSYNEQFF. CDR3 in DNA: TGTGCCAGCAGTTTGGAGAGCTCCTACAATGAGCAGTTCTTC.

The chain carries TRBV27 and TRBJ2-7; D possibly corresponds to TRBD1 (6 bases). The germline V gene has CDR1 MNHEY and CDR2 SMNVEV (reference sequence). Trimming removed 1 base at V and 3 bases at J, with 16 bases between. CDR3 length: 16 amino acids. The CDR3, as DNA: TGTGCCAGCAGTTTATTAGGGGCAGGGGCAGGCTACGAGCAGTACTTC. The encoded protein is CASSLLGAGAGYEQYF.

The chain employs TRBV6-1 and TRBJ2-7; tentative D call: TRBD2 (5 bases). CDR3 length: 14 amino acids. The germline gives CDR1 MNHNS, CDR2 SASEGT. V was trimmed by 7 bases and J by 2 bases, leaving 15 bases between them. The CDR3 reads CASTFGGLTYEQYF. The CDR3 nucleotides are TGTGCCAGCACGTTCGGCGGGCTAACCTACGAGCAGTACTTC.

The chain carries TRBV7-9 and TRBJ2-7, with 9 bases fitting TRBD1. J gave up 5 bases and V 2 bases, and 4 bases lay outside the gene matches. CDR3 length equals 14 residues. Germline loops: CDR1 SEHNR, CDR2 FQNEAQ (reference sequence). The CDR3 loop is CASSLTGGDDEQYF. The CDR3 bases are TGTGCCAGCAGCTTAACAGGGGGCGACGACGAGCAGTACTTC.

The chain joins TRBV12-3 or TRBV12-4 to TRBJ2-1; 9 bases agree with TRBD2. This CDR3 spans 15 amino acids. Losses at the gene ends were 10 bases for V and 4 bases for J; bases not matched to a gene: 11. This CDR3 reads CATYVREGLYNEQFF. In DNA, the CDR3 is TGTGCCACCTACGTGCGGGAGGGCCTGTACAATGAGCAGTTCTTC.

This chain connects TRBV12-3 or TRBV12-4 to TRBJ1-2, with D possibly being TRBD1 (6 bases). The CDR3 loop spans 14 amino acids. The ends were cut back, 8 bases at V and 6 bases at J, with 19 bases in the middle. CDR3 in amino acids: CASSAGAPSDGYTF. The CDR3 bases are TGTGCCAGCTCGGCGGGGGCACCAAGTGATGGCTACACCTTC.

The chain has TRBV11-2 and TRBJ2-2, with a weak D call TRBD2 (5 bases). The germline CDR1 and CDR2 sequences are SGHAT and FQNNGV. The CDR3 is 16 residues long. The V and J ends lost 5 bases and 2 bases respectively, with 15 bases between them. The DNA of the CDR3 is TGTGCCAGCAGCGGGAGCTGGTTTAGCAACACCGGGGAGCTGTTTTTT. Its protein product is CASSGSWFSNTGELFF.

This clonotype occurred once. DNA of the CDR3: TGTGCCAGCAGCCAAGGGACCACGGGAGCCAAAAACATTCAGTACTTC. The encoded protein is CASSQGTTGAKNIQYF. The chain couples TRBV14 to TRBJ2-4, with unresolved D. CDR3 length: 16 amino acids. V was pared by 1 base and J by 0 bases, with 10 bases between. Germline lookup yields CDR1 SGHDN and CDR2 FVKESK.

The gene calls are TRBV12-3 or TRBV12-4 and TRBJ1-1, with TRBD1 matching over 7 bases. J lost 0 bases, V lost 7 bases, and 8 bases had no gene match. The CDR3 spans 15 residues. CDR3 DNA sequence: TGTGCCAGCACTCCGACAGGGACTATGAACACTGAAGCTTTCTTT. Encoded protein: CASTPTGTMNTEAFF.

The gene calls are TRBV9 and TRBJ1-4; 10 nucleotides agree with TRBD1. Trimming cost V 3 bases and J 7 bases; bases outside gene matches: 3. The CDR3 is 14 residues long. Germline values: CDR1 SGDLS, CDR2 YYNGEE. In DNA, the CDR3 is TGTGCCAGCAGCGCGACAGGGGGCAGTGAAAAACTGTTTTTT. As protein: CASSATGGSEKLFF.

This clonotype was counted once. This CDR3 reads CSARVGVNYNEQFF. The CDR3 coding sequence is TGCAGTGCTAGAGTCGGAGTCAACTACAATGAGCAGTTCTTC. The rearrangement links TRBV20-1 to TRBJ2-1; D uncertain. CDR1 and CDR2 from the germline V gene are DFQATT and SNEGSKA (reference sequence). CDR3 length: 14 residues. V was clipped by 1 base and J by 3 bases, with 10 bases between them.

The gene calls are TRBV24-1 and TRBJ2-3; the match to TRBD1 covers 8 bases. Germline V gene data show CDR1 as KGHDR and CDR2 as SFDVKD. The CDR3 spans 17 residues. The V segment lost 5 bases and the J segment 1 base; nucleotides outside the gene matches: 10. CDR3 protein: CATSGGQEPLGTDTQYF. CDR3 sequence (DNA): TGTGCCACCAGTGGGGGACAGGAGCCACTGGGCACAGATACGCAGTATTTT.

This sequence joins TRBV27 and TRBJ2-7; D gene unclear. The germline gives CDR1 MNHEY, CDR2 SMNVEV (reference sequence). The CDR3 is 13 amino acids. V was clipped by 2 bases and J by 6 bases, with 11 bases between them. In DNA form, the CDR3 reads TGTGCCAGCAGTTTAGCCGCGACCAGCGAGCAGTACTTC. It specifies CASSLAATSEQYF.

In its sample, this clonotype was seen once. The rearrangement links TRBV27 to TRBJ2-3; tentative D call: TRBD1 (6 bases). The V gene lost 6 bases and the J gene lost 1 base, with 17 bases spanning the gap. Germline CDR1 MNHEY, CDR2 SMNVEV (reference sequence). The CDR3 has 16 residues. The CDR3 DNA sequence: TGTGCCAGCAGACCCCACTACCGGACAGGCACAGATACGCAGTATTTT. Amino acid sequence: CASRPHYRTGTDTQYF.

As DNA, the CDR3 is TGTGCCAGCAGATCTCAGGGGCGAGAGACCCAGTACTTC. It codes for CASRSQGRETQYF. The V and J genes are TRBV2 and TRBJ2-5; TRBD1 is a possible D gene (6 bases). Germline V gives CDR1 SNHLY, CDR2 FYNNEI. The CDR3 runs to 13 residues. Trimming shortened V by 6 bases and J by 4 bases, and 12 bases separated the two germline ends.

This clonotype appeared once. The chain combines TRBV24-1 with TRBJ2-2; D unclear. This CDR3 is 16 amino acids long. Trimming pared 4 bases from V and 1 base from J, leaving 12 bases between. Germline lookup yields CDR1 KGHDR and CDR2 SFDVKD. CDR3 DNA: TGTGCCACCAGTGAGTCGGCCAGGATGAACACCGGGGAGCTGTTTTTT. Encoded protein: CATSESARMNTGELFF.

The genes are TRBV20-1 and TRBJ1-2, with TRBD1 matching 7 bases. There are 13 residues in the CDR3. Germline loops: CDR1 DFQATT, CDR2 SNEGSKA (reference sequence). The J segment lost 8 bases and the V segment lost 1 base, leaving 7 bases of the junction unmatched. Written as DNA, the CDR3 is TGCAGTGCTAGAGGGGACAGAGTCTCGGGCTACACCTTC. Amino acids: CSARGDRVSGYTF.

The chain recombines TRBV5-1 with TRBJ2-4; possible D gene TRBD1, 5 bases. Germline lookup yields CDR1 SGHRS and CDR2 YFSETQ. Trimming stripped 0 bases from V and 6 bases from J, with 16 bases between. The CDR3 consists of 16 residues. Written as DNA, the CDR3 is TGCGCCAGCAGCTTGGAGGGCCGACAGAGTGGAAACATTCAGTACTTC. Protein: CASSLEGRQSGNIQYF.

The chain couples TRBV29-1 to TRBJ2-5; 7 nucleotides match TRBD1. Germline CDR1 and CDR2: SQVTM and ANQGSEA. The CDR3 loop spans 14 amino acids. V trimming: 1 base; J trimming: 5 bases; junction bases outside the gene matches: 7. In DNA form, the CDR3 reads TGCAGCGTTGAAGTGACGGGCAGGGGGGAGACCCAGTACTTC. This gives the protein CSVEVTGRGETQYF.

This clonotype was observed once. The V call is TRBV12-3 or TRBV12-4, the J call TRBJ2-2; D unclear. This CDR3 has 12 amino acids. The V end lost 3 bases, the J end lost 7 bases, and 6 bases lay between the germline ends. CDR3 amino acids: CASSLGNGELFF. The DNA for the CDR3 is TGTGCCAGCAGTTTGGGCAACGGGGAGCTGTTTTTT.

V gene TRBV9 combines with J gene TRBJ2-3; D possibly corresponds to TRBD2 (6 bases). The V and J ends lost 4 bases and 2 bases respectively, with 17 bases between them. The CDR3 extends over 16 amino acids. Germline V CDR1 and CDR2: SGDLS, YYNGEE. This chain's CDR3 is CASSPGGGALTDTQYF. For the CDR3, the DNA is TGTGCCAGCAGCCCAGGTGGCGGGGCTCTCACAGATACGCAGTATTTT.

The chain links TRBV27 to TRBJ2-7; no clear D. The germline gives CDR1 MNHEY, CDR2 SMNVEV (reference sequence). Trimming cost V 2 bases and J 3 bases, with 5 bases left between them. The CDR3 consists of 12 residues. The CDR3 protein is CASSLDHYEQYF. The CDR3 DNA reads as TGTGCCAGCAGTTTAGACCACTACGAGCAGTACTTC.

This clonotype was observed once. V usage is TRBV6-5 and J usage is TRBJ2-3; TRBD2 is a possible D gene (6 bases). V was shortened by 6 bases and J by 1 base, with 14 bases between the two germline ends. Germline values: CDR1 MNHEY, CDR2 SVGAGI. CDR3 length: 15 amino acids. The CDR3 nucleotides are TGTGCCAGCAGCCCCCCCCCGGGAGGCACAGATACGCAGTATTTT. Amino acid sequence: CASSPPPGGTDTQYF.